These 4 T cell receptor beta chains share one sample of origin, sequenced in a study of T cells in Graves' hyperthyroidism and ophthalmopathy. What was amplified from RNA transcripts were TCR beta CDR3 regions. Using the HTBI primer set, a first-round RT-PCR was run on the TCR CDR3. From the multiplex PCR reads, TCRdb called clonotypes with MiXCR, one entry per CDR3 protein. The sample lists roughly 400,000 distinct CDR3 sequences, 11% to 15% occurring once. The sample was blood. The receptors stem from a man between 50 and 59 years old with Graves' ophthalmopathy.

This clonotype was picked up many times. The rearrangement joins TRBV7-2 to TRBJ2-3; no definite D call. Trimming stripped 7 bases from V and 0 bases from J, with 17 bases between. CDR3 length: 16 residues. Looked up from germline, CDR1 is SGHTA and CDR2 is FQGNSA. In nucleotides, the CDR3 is TGTGCCAGCAAGCTGGGAATTTCATTGAGCACAGATACGCAGTATTTT. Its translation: CASKLGISLSTDTQYF.

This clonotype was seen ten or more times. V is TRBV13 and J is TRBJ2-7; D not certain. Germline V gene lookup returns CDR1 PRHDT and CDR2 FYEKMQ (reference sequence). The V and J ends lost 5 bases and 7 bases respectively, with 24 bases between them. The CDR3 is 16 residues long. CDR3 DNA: TGTGCCAGCAGCCAATTTGACGGAGCCTACGTATGGGAGCAGTACTTC. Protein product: CASSQFDGAYVWEQYF.

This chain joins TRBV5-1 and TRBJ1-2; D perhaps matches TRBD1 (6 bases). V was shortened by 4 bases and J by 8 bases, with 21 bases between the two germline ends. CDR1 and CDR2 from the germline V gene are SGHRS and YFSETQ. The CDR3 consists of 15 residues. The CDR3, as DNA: TGCGCCAGCAGCAACCAAGGAGGGGGGTTGTCAGGCTACACCTTC. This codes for CASSNQGGGLSGYTF.

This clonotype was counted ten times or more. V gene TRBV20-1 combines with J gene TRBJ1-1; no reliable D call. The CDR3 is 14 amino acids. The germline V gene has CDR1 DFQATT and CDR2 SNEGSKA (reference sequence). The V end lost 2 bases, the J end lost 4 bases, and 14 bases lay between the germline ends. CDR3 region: CSARTRPDGTEAFF. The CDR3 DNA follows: TGCAGTGCTAGAACCCGGCCAGACGGCACTGAAGCTTTCTTT.